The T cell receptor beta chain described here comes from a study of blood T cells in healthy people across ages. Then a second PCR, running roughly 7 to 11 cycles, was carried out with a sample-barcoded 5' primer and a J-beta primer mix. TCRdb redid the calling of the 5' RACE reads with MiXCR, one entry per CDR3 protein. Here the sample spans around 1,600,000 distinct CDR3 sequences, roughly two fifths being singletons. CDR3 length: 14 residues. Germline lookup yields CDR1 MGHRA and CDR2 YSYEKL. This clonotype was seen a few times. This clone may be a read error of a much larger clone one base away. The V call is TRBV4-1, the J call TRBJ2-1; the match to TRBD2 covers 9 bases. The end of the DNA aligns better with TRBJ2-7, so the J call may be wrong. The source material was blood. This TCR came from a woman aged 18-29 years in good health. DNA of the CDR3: TGCGCCAGCAGCCCTCGACTAGCGGACAATGAGCAGTACTTC. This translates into CASSPRLADNEQYF.